This T cell receptor beta chain is drawn from a study of blood T cell repertoires in COVID-19. Trimming stripped 6 bases from V and 5 bases from J, with 13 bases between. The length of the CDR3 is 13 residues. Sequencing was performed with immunoSEQ multiplex PCR; in TCRdb, only in-frame clones are kept and a portion is missing. The profile covers about 27,000 clones, with more than 85% appearing a single time and 16% taken by the ten largest. This clonotype originated in a human donor with active COVID-19. The donor label of this sample is uncertain. This chain uses TRBV12-3 or TRBV12-4 with TRBJ2-5; D perhaps matches TRBD1 (5 bases). Sequenced: peripheral blood. For the CDR3, the DNA is TGTGCCAGCAGCCCACAGGTGGGGGAGACCCAGTACTTC. It codes for CASSPQVGETQYF.